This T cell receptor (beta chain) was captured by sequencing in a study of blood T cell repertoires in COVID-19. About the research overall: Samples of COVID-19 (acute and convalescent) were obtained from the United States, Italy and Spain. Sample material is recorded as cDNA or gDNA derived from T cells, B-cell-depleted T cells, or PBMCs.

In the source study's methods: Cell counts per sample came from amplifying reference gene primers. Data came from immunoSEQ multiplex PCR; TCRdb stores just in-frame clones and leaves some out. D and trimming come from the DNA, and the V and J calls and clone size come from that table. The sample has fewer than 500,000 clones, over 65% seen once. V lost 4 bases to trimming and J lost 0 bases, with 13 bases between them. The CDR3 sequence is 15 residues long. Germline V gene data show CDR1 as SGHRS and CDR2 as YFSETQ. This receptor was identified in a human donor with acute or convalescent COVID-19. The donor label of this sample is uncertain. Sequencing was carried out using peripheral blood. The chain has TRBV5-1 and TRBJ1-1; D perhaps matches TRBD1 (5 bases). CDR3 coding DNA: TGCGCCAGCAGCCCCGGCCAGGGAATGAACACTGAAGCTTTCTTT. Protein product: CASSPGQGMNTEAFF.